A selection of T cell receptor beta chains follows, all from one sample in a study of blood T cell repertoires in COVID-19. Libraries were prepared by immunoSEQ multiplex PCR; TCRdb keeps only in-frame clonotypes and omits some of them. The table shows around 130,000 clones, with about 87% occurring only once. Material for sequencing was peripheral blood. Receptor source: a human donor with COVID-19, enrolled during active disease. The donor label of this sample is uncertain. CDR3s include the opening cysteine and the closing phenylalanine or tryptophan. Fields, in order: D gene, clone size, J gene, V gene, CDR3 DNA, CDR3 protein. The D gene is left open where the match is weak. Some rows have no size entry. The others give once, few or many, or a class for an expanded clone.

>TRBD2|NA|TRBJ2-1|TRBV14
TGTGCCAGCAGCCGCATCGGGACTAGCGGGACGAGTGAGCAGTTCTTC
CASSRIGTSGTSEQFF
>TRBD1|NA|TRBJ1-1|TRBV5-1
TGCGCCAGCAGCCCGGCACAGGGGGGGACTGAAGCTTTCTTT
CASSPAQGGTEAFF
>NA|NA|TRBJ1-5|TRBV2
TGTGCCAGCAGTGAAGGACAGCATAGCAATCAGCCCCAGCATTTT
CASSEGQHSNQPQHF
>NA|NA|TRBJ1-1|TRBV5-1
TGCGCCAGCAGCCCCGGGGAGTGGGGCACTGAAGCTTTCTTT
CASSPGEWGTEAFF
>NA|once|TRBJ2-5|TRBV5-1
TGCGCCAGCAGCACGGGCGGGGTTGGAGAGACCCAGTACTTC
CASSTGGVGETQYF
>TRBD1|NA|TRBJ2-1|TRBV28
TGTGCCAGCAGTTCCCGGGACAGGGCTTGGCTTGGAAATGAGCAGTTCTTC
CASSSRDRAWLGNEQFF
>NA|NA|TRBJ1-1|TRBV27
TGTGCCAGCAGTACCCAGTGGAACACTGAAGCTTTCTTT
CASSTQWNTEAFF
>NA|NA|TRBJ1-2|TRBV5-1
TGCGCCAGCAGCTTGGCGTCGGTATATGGCTACACCTTC
CASSLASVYGYTF
>TRBD2|NA|TRBJ2-3|TRBV5-1
TGCGCCAGCAGCTTTGCGGGGGGGAGTTATTTCACAGATACGCAGTATTTT
CASSFAGGSYFTDTQYF
>NA|NA|TRBJ2-7|TRBV7-8
TGTGCCAGCAGCCCCCAGTACGCGACTCACTACGAGCAGTACTTC
CASSPQYATHYEQYF
>TRBD1|NA|TRBJ2-3|TRBV28
TGTGCCAGCAGACCCGACAGGGGGGAAGGAGATACGCAGTATTTT
CASRPDRGEGDTQYF
>NA|once|TRBJ2-7|TRBV5-1
TGCGCCAGCAGCTTGGCCACGGGGACATACTCCTACGAGCAGTACTTC
CASSLATGTYSYEQYF
>NA|NA|TRBJ1-6|TRBV7-3
TGTGCCAGCAGCCCTCAGTGGGGCTCACCCCTCCACTTT
CASSPQWGSPLHF
>TRBD1|NA|TRBJ2-1|TRBV7-3
TGTGCCAGCAGCCAACAACCGGGACAGTACAATGAGCAGTTCTTC
CASSQQPGQYNEQFF
>TRBD1|NA|TRBJ1-1|TRBV28
TGTGCCAGCAGCCCGGGACAGGATGAAGCTTTCTTT
CASSPGQDEAFF
>TRBD1|NA|TRBJ1-2|TRBV29-1
TGCAGCGTGGCTGGCGGACAGGAGAACTATGGCTACACCTTC
CSVAGGQENYGYTF
>NA|NA|TRBJ1-1|TRBV12-3/TRBV12-4
TGTGCCAGCAGTTTAGGGAGGGGCACTGAAGCTTTCTTT
CASSLGRGTEAFF
>NA|NA|TRBJ2-1|TRBV24-1
TGTGCCACCAGTGAGGGTGCCCCCCCAGGGAATGAGCAGTTCTTC
CATSEGAPPGNEQFF
>TRBD2|NA|TRBJ2-5|TRBV19
TGTGCCAGTAGTATAGGACTAGCGGGAGGGCTAGGGGAGACCCAGTACTTC
CASSIGLAGGLGETQYF
>NA|NA|TRBJ2-5|TRBV7-7
TGTGCTAGCAGCCCAGGGGTTCAAGAGACCCAGTACTTC
CASSPGVQETQYF
>TRBD1|NA|TRBJ2-1|TRBV29-1
TGCAGCGCTCGGACAGGGCTCGATGAGCAGTTCTTC
CSARTGLDEQFF
>NA|NA|TRBJ1-1|TRBV3-1/TRBV3-2
TGTGCCAGCAGCCAAGAACTGACAGGCGAAGCTTTCTTT
CASSQELTGEAFF
>NA|NA|TRBJ1-1|TRBV6-5
TGTGCCACTGGGGGGTATGGACACACTGAAGCTTTCTTT
CATGGYGHTEAFF
>NA|NA|TRBJ1-2|TRBV12-5
TGTGCTAGTGGTTTGGTACACGTGGCAGGGGAACACTATGGCTACACCTTC
CASGLVHVAGEHYGYTF
>NA|NA|TRBJ1-1|TRBV6-5
TGTGCCAGCAGTTACTCGATTAGAGGAACTGAAGCTTTCTTT
CASSYSIRGTEAFF
>TRBD1|NA|TRBJ1-1|TRBV18
TGTGCCAGCTCAAGGACAGGGGACACTGAAGCTTTCTTT
CASSRTGDTEAFF
>TRBD1|once|TRBJ1-6|TRBV7-3
TGTGCCAGCAGCCTGGGACAGAGTAATTCACCCCTCCACTTT
CASSLGQSNSPLHF
>TRBD1|few|TRBJ1-1|TRBV12-3/TRBV12-4
TGTGCCAGCATCCCTAGACAGGGCACTGAAGCTTTCTTT
CASIPRQGTEAFF
>TRBD1|NA|TRBJ2-3|TRBV3-1/TRBV3-2
TGTGCCAGCAGCTCCCGGGACAGGGGGATGACGCAGTATTTT
CASSSRDRGMTQYF
>NA|NA|TRBJ2-3|TRBV19
TGTGCCAGTAGTATAGCAGGGACAGATACGCAGTATTTT
CASSIAGTDTQYF
>TRBD2|NA|TRBJ2-2|TRBV11-2
TGTGCCAGCAGCTTAGTCCCGCGGGGGGGCACCGGGGAGCTGTTTTTT
CASSLVPRGGTGELFF
>TRBD2|once|TRBJ2-7|TRBV5-1
TGCGCCAGCAGCCCACGGCGAGCTGCAGCGGGACTCGACGAGCAGTACTTC
CASSPRRAAAGLDEQYF
>NA|once|TRBJ1-2|TRBV7-9
TGTGCCAGCAGCCTTCCAGGCGATGGCTATGGCTACACCTTC
CASSLPGDGYGYTF
>TRBD1|once|TRBJ1-1|TRBV4-2
TGTGCCAGCAGCCGCAGCGCTGGGACAGGGGGGAGAATGAACACTGAAGCTTTCTTT
CASSRSAGTGGRMNTEAFF
>NA|NA|TRBJ1-2|TRBV9
TGTGCCAGCAGCGTAGGACCGGGGATCAGCTATGGCTACACCTTC
CASSVGPGISYGYTF
>NA|NA|TRBJ1-2|TRBV30
TGTGCCTGGACCCCCAGTCAATCCTATGGCTACACCTTC
CAWTPSQSYGYTF
>NA|NA|TRBJ2-7|TRBV28
TGTGCCAGCAGTCTGCGGAATGGGGGACATCCCTACGAGCAGTACTTC
CASSLRNGGHPYEQYF
>NA|NA|TRBJ1-5|TRBV10-2
TGCGCCAGCCCCCCGGGGAAGCCCCAGCATTTT
CASPPGKPQHF
>TRBD1|NA|TRBJ2-2|TRBV28
TGTGCCAGTCGGACAGGGGGCAAGCCCGGGGAGCTGTTTTTT
CASRTGGKPGELFF
>NA|NA|TRBJ1-1|TRBV2
TGTGCCAGCAGAGGAAGGGGGGGCAGGGACCACACTGAAGCTTTCTTT
CASRGRGGRDHTEAFF
>TRBD2|NA|TRBJ2-2|TRBV7-9
TGTGCCAGCAGCCCCATGGGGGAGGGAGGCGCCGGGGAGCTGTTTTTT
CASSPMGEGGAGELFF
>NA|NA|TRBJ2-7|TRBV7-9
TGTGCCAGCAGCTTGAGTATAAGTAGCTCCTACGAGCAGTACTTC
CASSLSISSSYEQYF
>NA|once|TRBJ2-5|TRBV5-1
TGCGCCAGCAGCCCCATACTACAGGGTCCGGAGACCCAGTACTTC
CASSPILQGPETQYF
>NA|NA|TRBJ1-2|TRBV19
TGTGCCAGTAGTATAGCCACAGAATATGGCTACACCTTC
CASSIATEYGYTF
>NA|NA|TRBJ2-3|TRBV5-1
TGCGCCAGCAGCCCCGGGAGACTAGTTACGGATACGCAGTATTTT
CASSPGRLVTDTQYF
>NA|NA|TRBJ2-1|TRBV11-2
TGTGCCAGCAGCTTAACCCCCTGGCCGCTAGGATCGAATGAGCAGTTCTTC
CASSLTPWPLGSNEQFF
>TRBD1|NA|TRBJ1-2|TRBV28
TGTGCCAGCAGTGCACAACCGACAGGGGGCGGCTACACCTTC
CASSAQPTGGGYTF